The present T cell receptor (beta chain) was sequenced within a study (dated by TCRdb to between 2014 and 2016). Background for the entire study: Whether tumor-infiltrating Tregs in breast cancer are recruited from blood Tregs or converted in situ from other CD4+ T cell subsets was tested. Broader findings and caveats from the paper: The greatest overlap of tumor-infiltrating Treg TCR alpha and beta sequences was observed with tumor naive CD4+ T cells, followed by blood naive CD4+ T cells. Tumor memory CD4+ T cell TCR gene usage clustered with blood and lymph node memory CD4+ cells and lymph node naive CD4+ cells. The larger-cohort validation was restricted to a single TCR beta V-J rearrangement rather than whole repertoires.

To purify naive CD4+ T cells, the Miltenyi Naive CD4+ T Cell Isolation kit was used, and CD25 microbeads served to deplete Tregs. Tregs, naive and memory CD4+ T cells from tumor, blood and ipsilateral draining lymph nodes of about five breast cancer patients underwent full-length TCR alpha and beta sequencing. Tumor tissue and lymph nodes obtained from ipsilateral axillary dissection were perfused with PBS, minced and then digested with collagenase I and hyaluronidase. Sorted cell populations were confirmed by FACS to exceed 90% purity. CDR1 SGHTA and CDR2 FQGNSA are derived from the germline V gene. The CDR3 runs 15 amino acids, cysteine and phenylalanine included. The entry retains the CDR3 DNA only, 45 bases that are in frame from base 1. Relative to germline, V is missing 1 base and J is missing 2 bases, with 2 bases of the junction outside any gene match. Full-length TCR variable regions were amplified by 5' RACE PCR using constant-region reverse primers, and then by semi-nested PCR using Nested Universal Primer A. The ReliaPrep RNA Cell Miniprep System was used to extract total RNA, which was then reverse transcribed into 5'RACE-ready cDNA with the SMARTer RACE 5'/3' Kit. Multiplex adaptors were used to barcode the full-length TCR alpha and beta libraries, which were then sequenced on an Illumina MiSeq. Per the source publication's procedure: For each of nine subset-tissue groups, sequencing data from the five patients were combined, and the groups were compared by unsupervised clustering of TCR gene usage. The Morisita-Horn index was used to calculate repertoire similarity, with shared sequences weighted by how much each contributed to each repertoire. TCRdb cleaned the public reads at Q25 with fastp, built clones with MiXCR and kept in-frame beta chains. Identical CDR3 proteins give one entry, which carries the most common genes and DNA. TCRdb assigned the V and J calls; the authors' analysis was not used. The sample table contains tens of thousands of distinct CDR3 sequences; only one count was recorded for around 30% of them. The ten most abundant clones make up roughly 2.4% of the sample.

By sample share, this clonotype is medium-sized (0.01 to 0.1%). Its antigen is currently not known. No clone much larger than this one lies a single base away; base qualities are absent. This sequence originates from a female donor with breast cancer. The rearrangement combines TRBV7-2 with TRBJ2-3; TRBD1 aligns with 8 central bases. The sequenced sample was tumor-infiltrating naive CD4+ T cells sorted from the breast tumor. The cell subset or site label on this specimen signifies: naive CD4+ T cells, CD4+CD45RA+CD25-. The DNA sequence reads TGTGCCAGCAGCTTAGGGCAGGGGGCCACAGATACGCAGTATTTT. Its protein product is CASSLGQGATDTQYF.